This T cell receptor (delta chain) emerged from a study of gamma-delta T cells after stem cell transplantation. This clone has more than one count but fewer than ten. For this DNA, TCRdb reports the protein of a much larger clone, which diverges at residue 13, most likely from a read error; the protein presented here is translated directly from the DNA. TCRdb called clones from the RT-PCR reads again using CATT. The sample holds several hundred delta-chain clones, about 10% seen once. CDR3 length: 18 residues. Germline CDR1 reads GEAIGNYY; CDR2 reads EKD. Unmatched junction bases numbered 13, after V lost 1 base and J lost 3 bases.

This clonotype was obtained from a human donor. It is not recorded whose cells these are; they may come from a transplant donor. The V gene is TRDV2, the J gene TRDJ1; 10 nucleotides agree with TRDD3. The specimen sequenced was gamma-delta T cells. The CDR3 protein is CACDTILGDSLEADKLIF. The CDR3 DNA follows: TGTGCCTGTGACACTATACTGGGGGATTCCCTCGAGGCCGATAAACTCATCTTT.